These 20 T cell receptor beta chains came from one sample sequenced in a study of shared clonotypes between healthy human individuals. Data came from immunoSEQ multiplex PCR; TCRdb stores just in-frame clones and leaves some out. The sample shows some 1.5 million clones, approximately 97% of them seen only once. Sequenced: naive CD4+ T cells sorted from blood. The subset: CD45RA+ positively selected. All receptors derive from a man aged 25 to 40 in good health.

CDR3 in amino acids: CASSLQPGLRTGELFF. Written as DNA, the CDR3 is TGCGCCAGCAGCCTACAACCGGGACTACGAACCGGGGAGCTGTTTTTT. This sequence joins TRBV4-1 and TRBJ2-2; 7 bases are shared with TRBD2. The germline CDR1 and CDR2 sequences are MGHRA and YSYEKL. This CDR3 is built from 16 residues. The trim removed 4 bases at V and 5 bases at J, leaving 10 bases unmatched.

The chain has TRBV10-3 and TRBJ2-1, with 12 bases matching TRBD2. Germline V gives CDR1 ENHRY, CDR2 SYGVKD. The CDR3 is 15 amino acids. The junction had 5 bases not matched to a gene; V was cut back by 1 base and J by 10 bases. The CDR3 DNA sequence: TGTGCCATCAGTGAGTTTGGGACTAGCGGGCGGGAGCAGTTCTTC. Translation: CAISEFGTSGREQFF.

The chain recombines TRBV10-3 with TRBJ2-7; D ambiguous. Trimming took off 5 bases at V and 2 bases at J, with 10 bases between the two ends. The CDR3 is 13 amino acids. The germline gives CDR1 ENHRY, CDR2 SYGVKD. For the CDR3, the DNA is TGTGCCATCAGTACCGACGCTACCTACGAGCAGTACTTC. Amino acids: CAISTDATYEQYF.

The rearrangement links TRBV19 to TRBJ2-5; no clear D gene. Germline lookup yields CDR1 LNHDA and CDR2 SQIVND (reference sequence). The CDR3 is 15 residues long. Trimming left V 3 bases short and J 2 bases short, with 13 bases between. The CDR3 nucleotides read TGTGCCAGTAGTATGGCTGTACACTTACAAGAGACCCAGTACTTC. This translates into CASSMAVHLQETQYF. The entire variable domain, with the rest obtained from reference TRBV19 and TRBJ2-5, is as follows: DGGITQSPKYLFRKEGQNVTLSCEQNLNHDAMYWYRQDPGQGLRLIYYSQIVNDFQKGDIAEGYSVSREKKESFPLTVTSAQKNPTAFYLCASSMAVHLQETQYFGPGTRLLVL.

The gene calls are TRBV10-3 and TRBJ1-1, with D perhaps TRBD1 (5 bases). Germline V gives CDR1 ENHRY, CDR2 SYGVKD. The CDR3 has 13 residues. Trimming took off 8 bases at V and 11 bases at J, with 21 bases between the two ends. The CDR3 here is CAIGNAGLIYAFF. Written as DNA, the CDR3 is TGTGCCATCGGTAACGCAGGGCTAATATATGCTTTCTTT.

The genes are TRBV28 and TRBJ1-2; TRBD1 is a possible D gene (5 bases). V lost 6 bases, J lost 4 bases, and 15 bases lay in between. The CDR3 runs 14 residues. Germline-derived CDR1 and CDR2 are MDHEN and SYDVKM. The CDR3 DNA sequence: TGTGCCAGCAGGGGACGGCCGATCTCCTATGGCTACACCTTC. This encodes CASRGRPISYGYTF.

The chain links TRBV28 to TRBJ2-4; D tentatively reads TRBD1 or TRBD2 (5 bases each). Trimming stripped 2 bases from V and 0 bases from J, with 23 bases between. Germline values: CDR1 MDHEN, CDR2 SYDVKM. The CDR3 totals 20 residues. The CDR3 nucleotides are TGTGCCAGCAGTTTAGGTTTGGGGCGGGCGTTCTTTCAAGCCAAAAACATTCAGTACTTC. Residues: CASSLGLGRAFFQAKNIQYF.

This chain uses TRBV18 with TRBJ1-4; 8 nucleotides agree with TRBD1. CDR3 length: 18 residues. In germline, CDR1 is KGHSH, CDR2 LQKENI. The V gene end was trimmed by 0 bases and the J gene end by 7 bases; junction bases not matched to a gene: 13. In DNA, the CDR3 is TGTGCCAGCTCACCACCGTTCGGACAGGGAATAGAAAGTGAAAAACTGTTTTTT. Translating it yields CASSPPFGQGIESEKLFF.

The genes are TRBV5-1 and TRBJ2-1; 11 nucleotides agree with TRBD1. J gave up 6 bases and V 4 bases, and 9 bases lay outside the gene matches. Germline CDR1 reads SGHRS; CDR2 reads YFSETQ. This CDR3 region has 16 residues. In DNA form, the CDR3 reads TGCGCCAGCAGCCAGCTTGCCGGGACAGGGGGCAATGAGCAGTTCTTC. Protein: CASSQLAGTGGNEQFF.

As for this clone: The same CDR3 can be traced to other DNA sequences in this sample. The chain carries TRBV5-1 and TRBJ2-3, with 12 positions matching TRBD2. CDR1 is SGHRS, CDR2 YFSETQ, per germline. V lost 4 bases to trimming and J lost 3 bases; unmatched junction nucleotides: 3. This CDR3 contains 15 residues. CDR3 DNA: TGCGCCAGCAGCCCGGGACTAGCGGGTACAGATACGCAGTATTTT. This translates into CASSPGLAGTDTQYF.

This chain uses TRBV6-5 with TRBJ1-1; 10 positions agree with TRBD1. This CDR3 contains 13 residues. V lost 7 bases and J lost 5; bases outside the gene matches: 4. Germline V gives CDR1 MNHEY, CDR2 SVGAGI. The CDR3 is CASTWTGGTEAFF. In nucleotides, the CDR3 is TGTGCCAGCACCTGGACAGGGGGGACTGAAGCTTTCTTT.

V and J are TRBV12-2 and TRBJ2-3; the table's D call, TRBD2, was not checked against the DNA. TRBV12-2 is marked as a pseudogene. CDR3 size: 20 residues. DNA for the CDR3: TGTGCAAGTCGCCCCTCAGAGGGGGCAGGGACTAGCGGGAGCGCAGATACGCAGTATTTT. Protein product: CASRPSEGAGTSGSADTQYF.

The chain uses TRBV14 and TRBJ2-7; 10 bases are shared with TRBD1. Looked up from germline, CDR1 is SGHDN and CDR2 is FVKESK. This CDR3 has 14 amino acids. J lost 5 bases, V lost 5 bases, and 6 bases had no gene match. The CDR3 DNA reads as TGTGCCAGCAGCACGACAGGGGGCAAAAACGAGCAGTACTTC. Translating it yields CASSTTGGKNEQYF.

The rearrangement links TRBV11-3 to TRBJ2-1; D call uncertain. Germline assignment: CDR1 SGHNT and CDR2 YENEEA. With 1 base removed from V and 8 bases from J, the gap between germline ends came to 6 bases. The CDR3 is 12 amino acids. The CDR3 nucleotides read TGTGCCAGCAGCTTAGTGGCGCATGAGCAGTTCTTC. Amino acids: CASSLVAHEQFF.

Notes on this clone: Other DNA sequences within the sample encode an identical CDR3. The chain links TRBV5-1 to TRBJ2-2, with 9 bases matching TRBD2. The length of the CDR3 is 15 residues. The V gene end was trimmed by 4 bases and the J gene end by 2 bases; junction bases not matched to a gene: 3. Germline CDR1 and CDR2: SGHRS and YFSETQ. Here the CDR3 DNA reads TGCGCCAGCAGCCAGACTAGCGGTAACACCGGGGAGCTGTTTTTT. Translation: CASSQTSGNTGELFF.

The chain uses TRBV29-1 and TRBJ2-1, with D possibly TRBD1 on 5 matching bases. Between the trimmed V and J ends, which lost 4 bases and 4 bases, there was a span of 5 bases. Germline CDR1 reads SQVTM; CDR2 reads ANQGSEA. CDR3 length: 11 amino acids. CDR3 DNA sequence: TGCAGCGTTGGACAGTACAATGAGCAGTTCTTC. As protein: CSVGQYNEQFF.

The chain has TRBV6-4 and TRBJ2-3, with a weak D call TRBD2 (7 bases). The V gene's germline CDR1 is MRHNA and CDR2 SNTAGT. Trimming shortened V by 6 bases and J by 8 bases, and 24 bases separated the two germline ends. The CDR3 sequence is 16 residues long. The CDR3 spells CASSPNRGARLSTQYF. Here the CDR3 DNA reads TGTGCCAGCAGCCCAAACCGGGGGGCCCGATTGTCTACGCAGTATTTT.

The chain recombines TRBV5-1 with TRBJ2-3, with a weak D call TRBD2 (6 bases). Germline CDR1 SGHRS, CDR2 YFSETQ. The CDR3 has 15 amino acids. The germline V and J ends were trimmed by 0 bases and 4 bases, with 12 bases remaining between them. In DNA form, the CDR3 reads TGCGCCAGCAGCTTGGCGGGAGTGGGGGCAGATACGCAGTATTTT. Translation: CASSLAGVGADTQYF.

The chain joins TRBV11-2 to TRBJ1-4; 9 bases match TRBD1. After removal of 4 bases from V and 6 bases from J, the junction contained 18 bases not matched to a gene. The CDR3 totals 19 residues. Germline values: CDR1 SGHAT, CDR2 FQNNGV. CDR3 DNA: TGTGCCAGCAGCTCCTACCCGGGACAGGGAAACTTAATGGATGAAAAACTGTTTTTT. Translation: CASSSYPGQGNLMDEKLFF.

The rearrangement uses TRBV9 and TRBJ1-3; possibly TRBD1 for D (6 bases). Germline V gene data show CDR1 as SGDLS and CDR2 as YYNGEE. CDR3 size: 17 residues. V lost 0 bases and J lost 0, with 13 bases in between. The DNA of the CDR3 is TGTGCCAGCAGCGTAGGGGGAGGGGGACCCTCTGGAAACACCATATATTTT. It yields the protein CASSVGGGGPSGNTIYF.